Shown below are 22 T cell receptor beta chains from a single sample sequenced in a study of technical replicates of blood from a few donors. Generated by immunoSEQ multiplex PCR, the TCRdb table keeps only in-frame clones and is missing some. Here the sample spans 100,000 or so clones, under 96% being singletons. Material: T cells isolated from PBMCs. Source of these receptors: a human donor in good health.

The V gene is TRBV5-5, the J gene TRBJ2-2, with 8 bases matching TRBD2. The germline CDR1 and CDR2 sequences are SGHKS and YYEKEE (reference sequence). V gave up 4 bases and J gave up 1 base; unmatched junction bases: 3. The CDR3 is 15 residues long. DNA of the CDR3: TGTGCCAGCAGCCTTCTAGCGGGGAACACCGGGGAGCTGTTTTTT. This encodes CASSLLAGNTGELFF.

V and J are TRBV5-1 and TRBJ2-7; 11 nucleotides match TRBD2. The V gene's germline CDR1 is SGHRS and CDR2 YFSETQ. This CDR3 contains 14 residues. With 6 bases clipped from V and 4 bases from J, the junction kept 6 bases outside the gene matches. For the CDR3, the DNA is TGCGCCAGCAACCCGGGACTAGCGGAGTACGAGCAGTACTTC. Amino acid sequence: CASNPGLAEYEQYF.

V usage is TRBV5-5 and J usage is TRBJ2-5; D is uncertain. The CDR3 runs to 12 residues. CDR1 and CDR2 from the germline V gene are SGHKS and YYEKEE (reference sequence). V was shortened by 5 bases and J by 5 bases, with 10 bases between the two germline ends. The chain's CDR3 is CASSRSWETQYF. For the CDR3, the DNA is TGTGCCAGCAGTCGGAGTTGGGAGACCCAGTACTTC.

This clone has just one count. This CDR3 reads CASSQGGATDTQYF. CDR3 DNA sequence: TGTGCCAGCAGCCAGGGTGGGGCCACAGATACGCAGTATTTT. The chain carries TRBV5-4 and TRBJ2-3, with D perhaps matching TRBD1 (5 bases). This CDR3 is built from 14 residues. CDR1 is SGHNT and CDR2 is YYREEE in the germline V gene (reference sequence). Trimming took 4 bases from V and 2 from J, leaving 11 bases between them.

The rearrangement uses TRBV19 and TRBJ2-7; TRBD2 matches 9 bases. V was clipped by 4 bases and J by 4 bases; unmatched bases: 8. CDR3 length: 15 amino acids. Germline assignment: CDR1 LNHDA and CDR2 SQIVND (reference sequence). This chain's CDR3 is CASSSGGAVIYEQYF. DNA for the CDR3: TGTGCCAGTAGTAGCGGGGGGGCGGTAATTTACGAGCAGTACTTC. The complete variable domain, with remaining parts taken from reference TRBV19 and TRBJ2-7, reads DGGITQSPKYLFRKEGQNVTLSCEQNLNHDAMYWYRQDPGQGLRLIYYSQIVNDFQKGDIAEGYSVSREKKESFPLTVTSAQKNPTAFYLCASSSGGAVIYEQYFGPGTRLTVT.

V usage is TRBV4-1 and J usage is TRBJ2-7, with 13 bases identical to TRBD2. Trimming cost V 8 bases and J 5 bases; bases outside gene matches: 6. Germline V CDR1 and CDR2: MGHRA, YSYEKL. The CDR3 runs 14 residues. CDR3 protein: CASSIGTSGNEQYF. CDR3 nucleotide sequence: TGCGCCAGCTCGATCGGGACTAGCGGGAACGAGCAGTACTTC.

The rearrangement uses TRBV6-5 and TRBJ2-1; perhaps TRBD1 as D (5 bases). CDR1 and CDR2 (germline): MNHEY, SVGAGI. The germline V and J ends were trimmed by 5 bases and 10 bases, with 12 bases remaining between them. The CDR3 sequence is 12 residues long. CDR3 residues: CASSGRTPEQFF. The CDR3 DNA sequence: TGTGCCAGCAGTGGTCGGACACCGGAGCAGTTCTTC.

The gene calls are TRBV7-6 and TRBJ2-2, with 10 nucleotides matching TRBD2. Germline V gives CDR1 SGHVS, CDR2 FNYEAQ. The CDR3 spans 17 residues. V shed 5 bases, J shed 0 bases, and the junction held 6 bases outside the gene matches. CDR3 sequence reads: CASSPQTSGANTGELFF. DNA of the CDR3: TGTGCCAGCAGCCCTCAAACTAGCGGGGCGAACACCGGGGAGCTGTTTTTT.

The J gene is TRBJ2-1, the V gene TRBV6-5, with TRBD2 matching over 10 bases. The CDR3 runs 15 residues. Germline-derived CDR1 and CDR2 are MNHEY and SVGAGI. Losses at the gene ends were 2 bases for V and 10 bases for J; bases not matched to a gene: 8. The CDR3 region has the DNA TGTGCCAGCAGTTACACGCCTAGCGGGGGCGAAGAGCAGTTCTTC. It is translated as CASSYTPSGGEEQFF.

This clone was seen once. This rearrangement joins TRBV9 to TRBJ2-1; D ambiguous. Trimming stripped 0 bases from V and 9 bases from J, with 10 bases between. The CDR3 totals 13 residues. Germline V lookup: CDR1 SGDLS, CDR2 YYNGEE. CDR3 in amino acids: CASSVGSSPEQFF. In nucleotides, the CDR3 is TGTGCCAGCAGCGTAGGTAGCTCCCCTGAGCAGTTCTTC.

V usage is TRBV7-6 and J usage is TRBJ2-2, with 12 bases aligning to TRBD2. Germline CDR1 is SGHVS and CDR2 is FNYEAQ. Trimming at V came to 1 base and at J to 4 bases, leaving 1 base not matched to a gene. CDR3 length equals 16 residues. CDR3 amino acids: CASSLETSGGTGELFF. CDR3 sequence (DNA): TGTGCCAGCAGCTTAGAGACTAGCGGGGGCACCGGGGAGCTGTTTTTT.

This clone was seen only once. The chain employs TRBV7-4 and TRBJ2-4; TRBD1 matches at 7 bases. The CDR3 runs 16 residues. The V gene end was trimmed by 2 bases and the J gene end by 3 bases; junction bases not matched to a gene: 7. Germline-derived CDR1 and CDR2 are SGHVT and SQSDAQ. The CDR3 nucleotides read TGTGCCAGCAGCTTACCCGGGACAGTTAACAAAAACATTCAGTACTTC. It encodes CASSLPGTVNKNIQYF.

This chain links TRBV7-8 with TRBJ1-2; a possible D gene is TRBD1 (5 bases). V was trimmed by 3 bases and J by 4 bases, leaving 9 bases between them. The CDR3 covers 13 residues. The germline CDR1 and CDR2 sequences are SGHVS and FQNEAQ. This chain's CDR3 is CASSLGGVYGYTF. The CDR3 DNA is TGTGCCAGCAGCTTGGGGGGGGTCTATGGCTACACCTTC.

The chain couples TRBV5-1 to TRBJ2-7; unclear D gene. Germline V gene lookup returns CDR1 SGHRS and CDR2 YFSETQ. The CDR3 totals 11 residues. Trimming left V 3 bases short and J 2 bases short, with 3 bases between. CDR3 bases: TGCGCCAGCAGCTCCACCTACGAGCAGTACTTC. Translated, it gives CASSSTYEQYF.

The chain has TRBV13 and TRBJ1-1; possible D gene TRBD1, 5 bases. Trimming pared 0 bases from V and 6 bases from J, leaving 11 bases between. Germline V gene data show CDR1 as PRHDT and CDR2 as FYEKMQ (reference sequence). CDR3 length equals 14 residues. The CDR3 sequence: CASSLGRGLAEAFF. The CDR3 DNA is TGTGCCAGCAGCTTAGGGAGGGGACTTGCTGAAGCTTTCTTT.

This sequence joins TRBV2 and TRBJ2-3, with 10 bases matching TRBD2. Per the germline V gene, CDR1 is SNHLY and CDR2 is FYNNEI. With 6 bases clipped from V and 3 bases from J, the junction kept 6 bases outside the gene matches. The CDR3 has 15 residues. The CDR3 nucleotides are TGTGCCAGCAGGGGTTTTAGCGGGGGGACAGATACGCAGTATTTT. This sequence encodes CASRGFSGGTDTQYF.

This clone was detected only once. V and J are TRBV25-1 and TRBJ1-3; no clear D. Germline V lookup: CDR1 MGHDK, CDR2 SYGVNS. CDR3 length: 12 residues. The germline V and J ends were trimmed by 5 bases and 4 bases, with 6 bases remaining between them. The CDR3 region has the DNA TGTGCCAGCAGTCGTCCCGGAAACACCATATATTTT. Protein product: CASSRPGNTIYF.

This chain connects TRBV11-2 to TRBJ2-7; 8 bases line up with TRBD1. The germline CDR1 and CDR2 sequences are SGHAT and FQNNGV. CDR3 size: 15 residues. The J segment lost 7 bases and the V segment lost 3 bases, leaving 11 bases of the junction unmatched. CDR3 sequence reads: CASSFVTTGTGEQYF. The DNA of the CDR3 is TGTGCCAGCAGCTTCGTAACGACAGGGACAGGTGAGCAGTACTTC.

CDR3 sequence: CASSISDSYSYEQYF. CDR3 sequence (DNA): TGTGCCAGTAGTATCTCGGACAGTTACTCCTACGAGCAGTACTTC. The chain uses TRBV19 and TRBJ2-7; maybe TRBD1 (6 bases). The CDR3 extends over 15 amino acids. The germline CDR1 and CDR2 sequences are LNHDA and SQIVND (reference sequence). The V gene lost 3 bases and the J gene lost 0 bases, with 12 bases spanning the gap.

The chain recombines TRBV16 with TRBJ2-1; the D gene is possibly TRBD2 (6 bases). Deletions cut 1 base from V and 4 bases from J, with 8 bases between. There are 14 residues in the CDR3. Germline loops: CDR1 KGHSY, CDR2 FQNENV. CDR3 sequence reads: CASSQWEAYNEQFF. The DNA for the CDR3 is TGTGCCAGCAGCCAATGGGAGGCTTACAATGAGCAGTTCTTC.

This clone was seen only a few times. This chain joins TRBV27 and TRBJ2-2; 14 bases agree with TRBD2. J lost 3 bases, V lost 6 bases, and 0 bases had no gene match. There are 15 residues in the CDR3. Germline lookup yields CDR1 MNHEY and CDR2 SMNVEV (reference sequence). The CDR3 protein is CASRGLAGDTGELFF. The DNA for the CDR3 is TGTGCCAGCAGGGGACTAGCGGGAGACACCGGGGAGCTGTTTTTT.

The chain employs TRBV19 and TRBJ2-5, with 9 nucleotides matching TRBD2. After removal of 4 bases from V and 1 base from J, the junction contained 7 bases not matched to a gene. CDR3 length: 16 amino acids. Germline CDR1 and CDR2: LNHDA and SQIVND (reference sequence). The CDR3 DNA reads TGTGCCAGTAGTACCCAAGCGGGGGGATTCCAAGAGACCCAGTACTTC. It codes for CASSTQAGGFQETQYF.